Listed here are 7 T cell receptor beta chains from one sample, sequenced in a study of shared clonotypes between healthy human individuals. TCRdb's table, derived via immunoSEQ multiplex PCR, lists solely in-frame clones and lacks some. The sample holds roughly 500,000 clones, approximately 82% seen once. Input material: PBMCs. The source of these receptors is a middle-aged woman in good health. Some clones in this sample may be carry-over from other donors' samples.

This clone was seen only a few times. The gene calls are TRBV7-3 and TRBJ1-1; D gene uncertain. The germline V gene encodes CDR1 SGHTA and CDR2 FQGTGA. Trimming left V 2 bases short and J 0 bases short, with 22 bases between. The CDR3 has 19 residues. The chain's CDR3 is CASSLEPAGRGFMNTEAFF. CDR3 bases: TGTGCCAGCAGCTTAGAACCCGCCGGGCGCGGTTTCATGAACACTGAAGCTTTCTTT.

The CDR3 DNA sequence: TGCGCCAGCTCCAACGAAAAAGACCCAAAGACAGGGGGCACAACTAATGAAAAACTGTTTTTT. This codes for CASSNEKDPKTGGTTNEKLFF. The V gene is TRBV23-1, the J gene TRBJ1-4; 10 bases line up with TRBD1. TRBV23-1 qualifies as an ORF whose function is uncertain. The J segment lost 0 bases and the V segment lost 8 bases, leaving 21 bases of the junction unmatched. The CDR3 spans 21 residues.

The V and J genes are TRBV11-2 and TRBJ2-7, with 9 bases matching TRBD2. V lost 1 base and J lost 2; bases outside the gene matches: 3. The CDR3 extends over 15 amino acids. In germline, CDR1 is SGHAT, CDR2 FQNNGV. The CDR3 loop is CASSLGGGRAYEQYF. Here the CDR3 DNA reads TGTGCCAGCAGCTTAGGCGGCGGGAGGGCCTACGAGCAGTACTTC. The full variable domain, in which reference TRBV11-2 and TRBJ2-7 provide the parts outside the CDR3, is EAGVAQSPRYKIIEKRQSVAFWCNPISGHATLYWYQQILGQGPKLLIQFQNNGVVDDSQLPKDRFSAERLKGVDSTLKIQPAKLEDSAVYLCASSLGGGRAYEQYFGPGTRLTVT.

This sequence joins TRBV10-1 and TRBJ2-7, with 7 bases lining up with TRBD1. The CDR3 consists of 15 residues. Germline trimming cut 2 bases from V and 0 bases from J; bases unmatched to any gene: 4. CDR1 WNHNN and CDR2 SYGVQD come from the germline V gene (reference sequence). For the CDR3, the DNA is TGCGCCAGCAGTGAGGGTCCAGGGGGCTCCTACGAGCAGTACTTC. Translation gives CASSEGPGGSYEQYF.

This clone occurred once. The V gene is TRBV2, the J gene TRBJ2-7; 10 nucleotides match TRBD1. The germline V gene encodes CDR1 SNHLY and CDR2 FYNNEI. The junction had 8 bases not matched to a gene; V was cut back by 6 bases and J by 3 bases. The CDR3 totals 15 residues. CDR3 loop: CASSLGQGMSYEQYF. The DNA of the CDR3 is TGTGCCAGCAGCCTGGGACAGGGGATGAGCTACGAGCAGTACTTC.

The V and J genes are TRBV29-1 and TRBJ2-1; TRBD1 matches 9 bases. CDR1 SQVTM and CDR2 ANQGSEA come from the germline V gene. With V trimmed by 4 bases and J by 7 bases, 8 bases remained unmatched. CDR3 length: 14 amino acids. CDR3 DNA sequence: TGCAGCGTTGGGGTGACAGGGGGAAGGAATGAGCAGTTCTTC. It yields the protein CSVGVTGGRNEQFF.

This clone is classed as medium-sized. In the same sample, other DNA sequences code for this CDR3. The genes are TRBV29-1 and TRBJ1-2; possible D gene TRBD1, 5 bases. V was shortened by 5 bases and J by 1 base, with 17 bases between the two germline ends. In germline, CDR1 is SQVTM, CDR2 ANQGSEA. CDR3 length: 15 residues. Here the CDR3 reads CSVNEDGGGNYGYTF. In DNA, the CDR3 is TGCAGCGTTAATGAGGACGGCGGGGGTAACTATGGCTACACCTTC.